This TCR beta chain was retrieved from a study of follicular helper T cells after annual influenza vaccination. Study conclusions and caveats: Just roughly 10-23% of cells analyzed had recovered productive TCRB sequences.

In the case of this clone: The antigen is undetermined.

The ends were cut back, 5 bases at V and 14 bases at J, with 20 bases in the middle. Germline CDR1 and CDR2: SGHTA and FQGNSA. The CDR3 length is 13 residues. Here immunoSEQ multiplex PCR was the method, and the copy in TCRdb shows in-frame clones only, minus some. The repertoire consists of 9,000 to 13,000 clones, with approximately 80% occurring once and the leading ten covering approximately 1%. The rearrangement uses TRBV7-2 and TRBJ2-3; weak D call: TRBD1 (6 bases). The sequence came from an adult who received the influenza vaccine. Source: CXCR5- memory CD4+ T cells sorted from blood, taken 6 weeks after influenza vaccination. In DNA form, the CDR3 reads TGTGCCAGCAGCGGCCGGGACATCGTGTATCCGTATTTT. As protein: CASSGRDIVYPYF.